This T cell receptor beta chain emerged from a study of T cell responses to AZD1222 COVID-19 vaccine. Findings of the study overall: Clonal diversity was possibly underestimated, and the donors were mostly white British, with more females. Only six people who got AZD1222 tested seropositive at baseline. Close to half of spike-specific TCRs reportedly recognize unmutated variant regions.

The study pooled second doses at about 4 or about 12 weeks. Method: immunoSEQ multiplex PCR; TCRdb's copy keeps in-frame clones and lacks some. Of 140,000 to 150,000 clones in the sample, approximately 90% were seen once. In this sample, this clone turned up once. Its cognate antigen is unknown. Looked up from germline, CDR1 is LNHDA and CDR2 is SQIVND (reference sequence). This CDR3 has 15 residues. V shed 3 bases and J shed 0 bases, with 9 bases lying between them. The receptor was isolated from an adult who received the AZD1222 COVID-19 vaccine. The sequencing used peripheral blood, collected 28 days after the second AZD1222 dose. The chain uses TRBV19 and TRBJ1-3; weak D call: TRBD1 (5 bases). The CDR3 reads CASSMGRNSGNTIYF. The CDR3 nucleotides read TGTGCCAGTAGTATGGGGCGGAACTCTGGAAACACCATATATTTT.